The present T cell receptor (beta chain) was sequenced within a study of control samples from healthy donors and cancer patients. The protocol was immunoSEQ multiplex PCR, while the TCRdb copy is restricted to in-frame clones and leaves out a portion. This sample has around 180,000 clones; about nine tenths occur once, and the top ten carry around 2%. This receptor was taken from a woman in her thirties or forties in good health. Sequenced: blood.

The CDR3 region is CASSSGGATDTQYF. The CDR3 DNA reads TGTGCCAGCAGTTCGGGGGGGGCTACAGATACGCAGTATTTT. The chain combines TRBV6-5 with TRBJ2-3; 8 positions match TRBD2. V lost 4 bases to trimming and J lost 3 bases; unmatched junction nucleotides: 3. Germline lookup yields CDR1 MNHEY and CDR2 SVGAGI. This CDR3 is built from 14 residues.